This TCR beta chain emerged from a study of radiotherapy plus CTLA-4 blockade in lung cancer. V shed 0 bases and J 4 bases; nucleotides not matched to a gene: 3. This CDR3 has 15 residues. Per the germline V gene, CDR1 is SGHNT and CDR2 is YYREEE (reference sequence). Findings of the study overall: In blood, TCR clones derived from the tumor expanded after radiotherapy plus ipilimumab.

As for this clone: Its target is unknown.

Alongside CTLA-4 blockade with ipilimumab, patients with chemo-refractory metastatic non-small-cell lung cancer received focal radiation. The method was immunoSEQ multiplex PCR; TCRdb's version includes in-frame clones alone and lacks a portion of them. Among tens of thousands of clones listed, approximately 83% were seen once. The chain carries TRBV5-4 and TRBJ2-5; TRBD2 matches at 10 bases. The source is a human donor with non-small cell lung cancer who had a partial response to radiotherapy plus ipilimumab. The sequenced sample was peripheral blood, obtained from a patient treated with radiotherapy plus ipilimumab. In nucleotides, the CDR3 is TGTGCCAGCAGCTTGGTACCTAGCGGGAGAGAGACCCAGTACTTC. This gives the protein CASSLVPSGRETQYF.